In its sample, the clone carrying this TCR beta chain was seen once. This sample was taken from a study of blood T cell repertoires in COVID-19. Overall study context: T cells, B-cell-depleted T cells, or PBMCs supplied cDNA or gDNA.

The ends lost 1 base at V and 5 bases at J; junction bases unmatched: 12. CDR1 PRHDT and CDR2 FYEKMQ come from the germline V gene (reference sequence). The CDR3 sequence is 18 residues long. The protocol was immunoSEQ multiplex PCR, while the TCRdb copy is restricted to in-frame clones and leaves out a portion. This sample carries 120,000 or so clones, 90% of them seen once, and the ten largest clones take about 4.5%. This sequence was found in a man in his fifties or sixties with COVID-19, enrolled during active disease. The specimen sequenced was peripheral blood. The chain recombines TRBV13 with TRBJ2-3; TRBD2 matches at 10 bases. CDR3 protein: CASSLVLAGEIRGDTQYF. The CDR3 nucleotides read TGTGCCAGCAGCTTAGTTCTAGCGGGAGAGATACGGGGAGATACGCAGTATTTT.